The 8 T cell receptor beta chains presented below share a single source sample, sequenced in a study of blood T cell repertoires in COVID-19. Generated by immunoSEQ multiplex PCR, the TCRdb table keeps only in-frame clones and is missing some. The sample holds about 170,000 clones, 80% to 85% seen once. The source material was peripheral blood. Receptors originate from a woman in her sixties with acute or convalescent COVID-19.

The J gene is TRBJ1-1, the V gene TRBV6-2 or TRBV6-3, with D perhaps matching TRBD1 (6 bases). The length of the CDR3 is 13 residues. Germline CDR1 reads MNHEY; CDR2 reads SVGEGT. The ends were cut back, 2 bases at V and 8 bases at J, with 12 bases in the middle. In nucleotides, the CDR3 is TGTGCCAGCAGTTACGTGACAGGAGCCGAAGCTTTCTTT. It translates to CASSYVTGAEAFF.

The CDR3 coding sequence is TGCGCCAGCAGCTTGGACAGGGGCCGTGAAGCTTTCTTT. Protein: CASSLDRGREAFF. The chain recombines TRBV5-1 with TRBJ1-1, with 7 bases that match TRBD1. Unmatched junction bases numbered 3, after V lost 0 bases and J lost 7 bases. The CDR3 is 13 residues long. CDR1 SGHRS and CDR2 YFSETQ come from the germline V gene.

The CDR3: CASSSRDSLNYGYTF. CDR3 nucleotides: TGTGCCAGCAGCTCCCGGGACAGCTTAAATTATGGCTACACCTTC. The rearrangement joins TRBV7-9 to TRBJ1-2, with TRBD1 matching 7 bases. This CDR3 has 15 amino acids. CDR1 and CDR2 (germline): SEHNR, FQNEAQ (reference sequence). V was pared by 4 bases and J by 5 bases, with 10 bases of the junction left unmatched.

The genes are TRBV19 and TRBJ1-5; maybe TRBD1 (6 bases). V was cut by 4 bases and J by 3 bases, with 10 bases left in between. The CDR3 has 14 residues. Germline CDR1 is LNHDA and CDR2 is SQIVND (reference sequence). CDR3 protein: CASSTDRYNQPQHF. The CDR3 DNA is TGTGCCAGTAGTACTGACAGGTACAATCAGCCCCAGCATTTT.

V and J are TRBV5-4 and TRBJ1-2, with 9 bases matching TRBD1. The CDR3 covers 15 residues. The trim removed 3 bases at V and 4 bases at J, leaving 7 bases unmatched. CDR1 and CDR2 (germline): SGHNT, YYREEE (reference sequence). The CDR3 here is CASSSWTGELYGYTF. Here the CDR3 DNA reads TGTGCCAGCAGCTCCTGGACAGGGGAGCTCTATGGCTACACCTTC.

The V gene is TRBV7-3, the J gene TRBJ2-2; 8 bases fit TRBD1. Germline-derived CDR1 and CDR2 are SGHTA and FQGTGA. This CDR3 region has 16 residues. The J segment lost 0 bases and the V segment lost 4 bases, leaving 4 bases of the junction unmatched. Here the CDR3 reads CASSSQDRANTGELFF. Written as DNA, the CDR3 is TGTGCCAGCAGCTCTCAGGACAGGGCGAACACCGGGGAGCTGTTTTTT.

The chain recombines TRBV7-2 with TRBJ1-4, with 8 bases that match TRBD1. This CDR3 is 14 amino acids long. Germline loops: CDR1 SGHTA, CDR2 FQGNSA. V was pared by 1 base and J by 7 bases, with 2 bases of the junction left unmatched. The CDR3 DNA reads TGTGCCAGCAGCTTAGACAGGGGGTCTGAAAAACTGTTTTTT. This translates into CASSLDRGSEKLFF.

This chain connects TRBV6-5 to TRBJ1-1, with a tentative D call TRBD1 (6 bases). Germline values: CDR1 MNHEY, CDR2 SVGAGI. V lost 6 bases to trimming and J lost 2 bases, with 13 bases between them. The CDR3 has 14 amino acids. Here the CDR3 reads CASRRGGLNTEAFF. As DNA, the CDR3 is TGTGCCAGCAGAAGGGGGGGGCTTAACACTGAAGCTTTCTTT.